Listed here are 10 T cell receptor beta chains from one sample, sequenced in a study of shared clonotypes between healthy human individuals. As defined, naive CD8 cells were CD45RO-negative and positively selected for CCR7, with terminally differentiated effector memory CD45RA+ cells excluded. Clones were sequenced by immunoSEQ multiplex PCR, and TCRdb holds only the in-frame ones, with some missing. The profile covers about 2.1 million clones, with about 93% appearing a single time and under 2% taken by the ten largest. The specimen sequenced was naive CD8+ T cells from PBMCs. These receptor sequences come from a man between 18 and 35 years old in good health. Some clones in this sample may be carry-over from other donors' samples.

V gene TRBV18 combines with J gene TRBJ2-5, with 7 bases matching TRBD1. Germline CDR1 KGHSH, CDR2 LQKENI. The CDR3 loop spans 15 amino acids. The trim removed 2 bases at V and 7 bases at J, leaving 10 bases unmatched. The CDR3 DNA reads TGTGCCAGCTCACCAGGGACAGAACCCCCAGGGACCCAGTACTTC. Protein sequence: CASSPGTEPPGTQYF.

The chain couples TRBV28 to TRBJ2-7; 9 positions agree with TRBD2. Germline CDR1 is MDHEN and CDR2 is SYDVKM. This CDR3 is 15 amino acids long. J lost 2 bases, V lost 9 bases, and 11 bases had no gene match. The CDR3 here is CASRWGLAGTYEQYF. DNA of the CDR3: TGTGCCAGTCGGTGGGGGCTAGCGGGAACCTACGAGCAGTACTTC.

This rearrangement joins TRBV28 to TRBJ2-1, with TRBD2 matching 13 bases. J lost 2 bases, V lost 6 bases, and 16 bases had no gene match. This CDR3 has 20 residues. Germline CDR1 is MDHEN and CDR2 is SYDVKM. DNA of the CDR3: TGTGCCAGCAGAAAGCCCGGGACTAGCGGGACTCGGCGGGCCTACAATGAGCAGTTCTTC. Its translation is CASRKPGTSGTRRAYNEQFF.

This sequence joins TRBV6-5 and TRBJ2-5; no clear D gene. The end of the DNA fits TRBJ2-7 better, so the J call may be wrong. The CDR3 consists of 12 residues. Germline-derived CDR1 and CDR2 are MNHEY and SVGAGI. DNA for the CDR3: TGTGCCAGCTCAGAAGGCGACTACGAGCAGTACTTC. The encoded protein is CASSEGDYEQYF.

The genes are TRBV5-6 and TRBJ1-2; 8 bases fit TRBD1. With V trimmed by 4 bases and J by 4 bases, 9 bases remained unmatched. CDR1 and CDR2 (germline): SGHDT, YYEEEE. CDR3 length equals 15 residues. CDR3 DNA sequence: TGTGCCAGCAGCGGACCCGGACAGGGAGCCTATGGCTACACCTTC. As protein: CASSGPGQGAYGYTF.

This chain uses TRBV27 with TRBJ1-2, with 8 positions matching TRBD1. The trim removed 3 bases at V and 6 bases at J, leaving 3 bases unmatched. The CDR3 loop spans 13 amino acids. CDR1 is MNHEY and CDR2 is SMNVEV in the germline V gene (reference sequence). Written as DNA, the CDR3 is TGTGCCAGCAGTTTTGCAGGGGGCAATGGCTACACCTTC. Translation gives CASSFAGGNGYTF.

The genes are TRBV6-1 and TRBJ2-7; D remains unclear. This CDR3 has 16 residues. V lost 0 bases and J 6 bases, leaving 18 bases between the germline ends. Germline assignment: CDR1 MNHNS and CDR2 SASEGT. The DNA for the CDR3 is TGTGCCAGCAGTGAAGCTTTTAAACCTCCATGGGCCGAGCAGTACTTC. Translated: CASSEAFKPPWAEQYF.

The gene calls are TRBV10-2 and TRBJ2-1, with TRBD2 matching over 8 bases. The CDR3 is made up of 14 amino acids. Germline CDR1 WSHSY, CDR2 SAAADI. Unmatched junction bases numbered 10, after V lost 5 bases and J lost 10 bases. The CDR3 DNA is TGCGCCAGCAGTTTTACTAGCGGAGCGTACGAGCAGTTCTTC. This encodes CASSFTSGAYEQFF.

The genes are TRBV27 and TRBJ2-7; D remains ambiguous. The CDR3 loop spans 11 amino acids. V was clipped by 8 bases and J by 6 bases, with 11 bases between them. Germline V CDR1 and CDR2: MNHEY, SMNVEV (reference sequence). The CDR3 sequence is CASVHFGEQYF. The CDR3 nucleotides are TGTGCCAGCGTGCATTTTGGCGAGCAGTACTTC.

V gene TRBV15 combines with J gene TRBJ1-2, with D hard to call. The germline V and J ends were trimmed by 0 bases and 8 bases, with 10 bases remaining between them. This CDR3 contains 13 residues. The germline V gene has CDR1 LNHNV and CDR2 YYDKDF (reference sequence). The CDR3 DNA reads TGTGCCACCAGCAGAGATACGACCCGGGGCTACACCTTC. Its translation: CATSRDTTRGYTF.